This TCR beta chain comes out of a study of T cells after yellow fever vaccination. Study details: Fractions low in cell number were prepared with SMART-Seq v4 Ultra Low Input. Study-level points and caveats: Faster peaking, at day 5 versus 15, marked a secondary response that was weaker. Among primary-vaccination clones, most reappeared after the booster, at around 97% for CD4 and approximately 88% for CD8.

Many counts were recorded for this clonotype. Its antigen is still unknown. For TCR, cDNA came from 5'RACE template switching, which added a universal primer site and UMIs. Using its own MiXCR run on the 5' RACE reads, TCRdb lists one record per CDR3 protein. The sample contains around 72,000 distinct CDR3 sequences, around 7.1% of which appear only once. Germline loops: CDR1 SGHRS, CDR2 YFSETQ. The length of the CDR3 is 15 residues. J lost 2 bases, V lost 4 bases, and 8 bases had no gene match. This clonotype was sampled from a man between 18 and 29 years old who received the YFV17D yellow fever vaccine. This chain connects TRBV5-1 to TRBJ2-7; the match to TRBD2 covers 8 bases. Sequencing was performed on CD8+ T cells sorted from PBMCs, taken about 10 days after the first yellow fever vaccination. The CDR3, as DNA: TGCGCCAGCAGCCAATTTAGCGGGGAAGCCTACGAGCAGTACTTC. Protein product: CASSQFSGEAYEQYF. The full variable domain, with the rest looked up from reference TRBV5-1 and TRBJ2-7, is KAGVTQTPRYLIKTRGQQVTLSCSPISGHRSVSWYQQTPGQGLQFLFEYFSETQRNKGNFPGRFSGRQFSNSRSEMNVSTLELGDSALYLCASSQFSGEAYEQYFGPGTRLTVT.